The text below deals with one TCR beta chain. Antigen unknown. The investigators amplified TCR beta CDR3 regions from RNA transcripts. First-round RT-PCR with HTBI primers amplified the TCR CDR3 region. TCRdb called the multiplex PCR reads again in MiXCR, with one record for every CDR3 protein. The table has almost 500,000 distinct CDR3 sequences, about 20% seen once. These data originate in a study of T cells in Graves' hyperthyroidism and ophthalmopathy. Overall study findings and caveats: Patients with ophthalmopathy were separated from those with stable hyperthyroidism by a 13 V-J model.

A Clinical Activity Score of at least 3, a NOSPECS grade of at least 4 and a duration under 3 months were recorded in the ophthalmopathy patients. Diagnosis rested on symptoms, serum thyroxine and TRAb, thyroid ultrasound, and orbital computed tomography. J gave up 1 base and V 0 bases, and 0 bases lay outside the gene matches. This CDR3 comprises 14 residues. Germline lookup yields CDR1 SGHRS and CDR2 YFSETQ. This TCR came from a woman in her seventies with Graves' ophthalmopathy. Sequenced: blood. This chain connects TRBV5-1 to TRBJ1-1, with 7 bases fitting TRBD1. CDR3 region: CASSLEGANTEAFF. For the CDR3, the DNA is TGCGCCAGCAGCTTGGAGGGGGCGAACACTGAAGCTTTCTTT.